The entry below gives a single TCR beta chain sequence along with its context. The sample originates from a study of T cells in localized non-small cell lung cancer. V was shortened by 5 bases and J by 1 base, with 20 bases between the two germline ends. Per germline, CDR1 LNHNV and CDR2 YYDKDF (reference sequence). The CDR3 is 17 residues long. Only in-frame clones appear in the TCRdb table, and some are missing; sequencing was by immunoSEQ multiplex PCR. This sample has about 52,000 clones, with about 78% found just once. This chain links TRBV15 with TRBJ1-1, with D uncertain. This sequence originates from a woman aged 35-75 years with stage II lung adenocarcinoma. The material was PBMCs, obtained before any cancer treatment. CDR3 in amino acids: CATSPRPSTDWNTEAFF. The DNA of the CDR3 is TGTGCCACCAGCCCAAGACCATCGACGGATTGGAACACTGAAGCTTTCTTT.